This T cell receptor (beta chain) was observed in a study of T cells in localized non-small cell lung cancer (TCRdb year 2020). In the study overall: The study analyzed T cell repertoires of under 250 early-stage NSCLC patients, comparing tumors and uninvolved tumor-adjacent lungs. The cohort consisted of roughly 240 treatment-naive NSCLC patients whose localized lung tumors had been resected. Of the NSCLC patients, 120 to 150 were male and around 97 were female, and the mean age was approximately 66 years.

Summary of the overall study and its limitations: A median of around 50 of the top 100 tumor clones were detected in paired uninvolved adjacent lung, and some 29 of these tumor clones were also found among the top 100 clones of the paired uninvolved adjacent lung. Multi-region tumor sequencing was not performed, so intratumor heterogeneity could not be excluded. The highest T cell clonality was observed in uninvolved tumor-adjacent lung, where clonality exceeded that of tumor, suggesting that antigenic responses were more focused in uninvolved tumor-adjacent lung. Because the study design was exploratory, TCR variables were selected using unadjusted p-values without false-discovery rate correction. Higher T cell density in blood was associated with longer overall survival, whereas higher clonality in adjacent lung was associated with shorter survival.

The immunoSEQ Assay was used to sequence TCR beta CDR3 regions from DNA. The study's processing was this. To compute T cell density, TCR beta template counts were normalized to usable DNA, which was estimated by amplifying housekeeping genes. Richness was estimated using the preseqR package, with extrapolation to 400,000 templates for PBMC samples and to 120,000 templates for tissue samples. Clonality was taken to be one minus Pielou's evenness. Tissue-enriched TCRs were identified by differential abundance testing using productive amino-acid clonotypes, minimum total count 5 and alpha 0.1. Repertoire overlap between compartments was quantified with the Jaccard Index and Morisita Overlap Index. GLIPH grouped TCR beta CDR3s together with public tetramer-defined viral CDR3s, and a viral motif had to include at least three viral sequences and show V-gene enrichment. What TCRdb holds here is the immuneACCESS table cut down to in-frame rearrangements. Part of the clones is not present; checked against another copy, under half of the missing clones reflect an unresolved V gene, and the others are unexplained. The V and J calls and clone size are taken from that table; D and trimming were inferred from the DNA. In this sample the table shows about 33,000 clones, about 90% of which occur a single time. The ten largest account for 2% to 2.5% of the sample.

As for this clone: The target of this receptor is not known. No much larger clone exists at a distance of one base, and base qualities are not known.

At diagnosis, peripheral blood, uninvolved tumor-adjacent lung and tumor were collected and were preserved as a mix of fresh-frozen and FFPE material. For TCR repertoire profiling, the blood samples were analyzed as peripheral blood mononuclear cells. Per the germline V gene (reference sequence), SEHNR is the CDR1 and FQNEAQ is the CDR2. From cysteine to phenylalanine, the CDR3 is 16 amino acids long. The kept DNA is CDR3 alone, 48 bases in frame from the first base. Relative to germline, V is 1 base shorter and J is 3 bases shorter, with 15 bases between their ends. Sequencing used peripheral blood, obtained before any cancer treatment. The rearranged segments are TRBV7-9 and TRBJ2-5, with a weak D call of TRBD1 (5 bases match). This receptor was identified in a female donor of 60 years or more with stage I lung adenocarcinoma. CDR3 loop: CASSLGWGRLKETQYF. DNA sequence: TGTGCCAGCAGCTTAGGTTGGGGCAGGTTAAAAGAGACCCAGTACTTC. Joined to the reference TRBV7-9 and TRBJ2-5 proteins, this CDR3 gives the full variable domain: DTGVSQNPRHKITKRGQNVTFRCDPISEHNRLYWYRQTLGQGPEFLTYFQNEAQLEKSRLLSDRFSAERPKGSFSTLEIQRTEQGDSAMYLCASSLGWGRLKETQYFGPGTRLLVL.